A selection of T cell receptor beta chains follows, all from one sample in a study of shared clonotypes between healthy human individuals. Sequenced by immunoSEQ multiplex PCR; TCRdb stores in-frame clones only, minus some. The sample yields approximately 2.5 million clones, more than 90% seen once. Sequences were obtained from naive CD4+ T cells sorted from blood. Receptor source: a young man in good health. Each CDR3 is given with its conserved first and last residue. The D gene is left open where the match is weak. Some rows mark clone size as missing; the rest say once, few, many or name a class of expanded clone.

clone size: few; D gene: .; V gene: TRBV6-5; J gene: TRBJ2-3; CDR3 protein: CASSYSPGTDTQYF; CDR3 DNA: TGTGCCAGCAGTTACTCCCCGGGGACAGATACGCAGTATTTT
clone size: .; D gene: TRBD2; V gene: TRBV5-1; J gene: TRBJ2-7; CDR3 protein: CASSSFGLAGAIPYEQYF; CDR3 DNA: TGCGCCAGCAGTAGCTTCGGACTAGCGGGAGCCATCCCCTACGAGCAGTACTTC
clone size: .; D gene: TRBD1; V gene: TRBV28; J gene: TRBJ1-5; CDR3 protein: CASRLTGSNQPQHF; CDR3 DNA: TGTGCCAGCAGATTGACAGGGAGCAATCAGCCCCAGCATTTT
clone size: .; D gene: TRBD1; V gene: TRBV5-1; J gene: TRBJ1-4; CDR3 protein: CASSSGGASEKLFF; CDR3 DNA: TGCGCCAGCAGCTCAGGGGGCGCATCGGAAAAACTGTTTTTT
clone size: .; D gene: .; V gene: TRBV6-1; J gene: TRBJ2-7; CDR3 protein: CASTPPGLYEQYF; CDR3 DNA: TGTGCCAGCACCCCCCCGGGCCTCTACGAGCAGTACTTC
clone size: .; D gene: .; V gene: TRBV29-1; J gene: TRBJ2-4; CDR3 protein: CSVEEGGAKNIQYF; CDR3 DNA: TGCAGCGTTGAGGAAGGGGGGGCCAAAAACATTCAGTACTTC
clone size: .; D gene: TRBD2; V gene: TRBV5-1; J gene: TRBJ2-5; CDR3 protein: CASSLAFSSGVSETQYF; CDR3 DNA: TGCGCCAGCAGCTTGGCCTTTAGTAGCGGGGTCTCAGAGACCCAGTACTTC
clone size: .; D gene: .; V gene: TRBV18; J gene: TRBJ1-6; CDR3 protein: CASSPPRGSLNSPLHF; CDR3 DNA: TGTGCCAGCTCACCACCGAGGGGAAGTTTGAATTCACCCCTCCACTTT
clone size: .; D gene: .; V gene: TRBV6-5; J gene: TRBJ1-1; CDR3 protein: CASSYGGAMNTEAFF; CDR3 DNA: TGTGCCAGCAGTTACGGGGGGGCGATGAACACTGAAGCTTTCTTT
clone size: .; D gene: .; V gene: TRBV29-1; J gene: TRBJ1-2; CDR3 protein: CSASPGSNYGYTF; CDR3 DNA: TGCAGCGCCTCACCGGGCAGTAACTATGGCTACACCTTC
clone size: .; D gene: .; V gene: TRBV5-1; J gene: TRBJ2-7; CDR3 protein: CASSRHSPGHLRKGSYEQYF; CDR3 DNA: TGCGCCAGCAGCCGCCACTCCCCGGGACACCTACGCAAGGGGTCCTACGAGCAGTACTTC
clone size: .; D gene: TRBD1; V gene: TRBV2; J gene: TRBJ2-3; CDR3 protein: CASSEQGAGDTQYF; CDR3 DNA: TGTGCCAGCAGCGAACAGGGGGCTGGAGATACGCAGTATTTT
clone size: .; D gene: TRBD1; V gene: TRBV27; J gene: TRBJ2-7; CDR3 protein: CASTSRQGAYEQYF; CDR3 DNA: TGTGCCAGCACCTCCCGACAGGGGGCCTACGAGCAGTACTTC
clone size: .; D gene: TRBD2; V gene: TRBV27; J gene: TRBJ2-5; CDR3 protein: CASSLKGLASGETQYF; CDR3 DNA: TGTGCCAGCAGTTTAAAGGGACTAGCGTCCGGGGAGACCCAGTACTTC
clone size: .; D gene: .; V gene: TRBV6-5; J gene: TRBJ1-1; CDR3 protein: CASSFGQGLNTEAFF; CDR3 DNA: TGTGCCAGCAGTTTCGGGCAGGGACTGAACACTGAAGCTTTCTTT
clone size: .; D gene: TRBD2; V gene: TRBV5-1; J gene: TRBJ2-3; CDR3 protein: CASTPASGVTDTQYF; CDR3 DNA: TGCGCCAGCACCCCTGCTAGCGGGGTCACAGATACGCAGTATTTT
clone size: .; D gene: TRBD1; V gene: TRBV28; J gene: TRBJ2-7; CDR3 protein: CASISAGGTYEQYF; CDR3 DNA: TGTGCCAGCATTTCGGCAGGGGGTACCTACGAGCAGTACTTC
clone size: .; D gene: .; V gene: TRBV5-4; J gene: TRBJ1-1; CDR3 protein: CASSSPGTEAFF; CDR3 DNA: TGTGCCAGCAGCTCCCCGGGGACTGAAGCTTTCTTT
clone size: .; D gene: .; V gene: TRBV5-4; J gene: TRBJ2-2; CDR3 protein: CASTARQVGDTGELFF; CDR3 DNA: TGTGCCAGCACCGCTAGGCAAGTGGGGGACACCGGGGAGCTGTTTTTT
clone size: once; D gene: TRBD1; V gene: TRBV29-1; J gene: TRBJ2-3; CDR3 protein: CSVYGLRDRATDTQYF; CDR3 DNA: TGCAGCGTTTACGGGCTCCGGGACAGGGCAACAGATACGCAGTATTTT
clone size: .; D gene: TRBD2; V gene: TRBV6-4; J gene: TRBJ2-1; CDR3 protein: CASSDRTSGSPWEQFF; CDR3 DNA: TGTGCCAGCAGTGACCGGACTAGCGGGAGTCCATGGGAGCAGTTCTTC
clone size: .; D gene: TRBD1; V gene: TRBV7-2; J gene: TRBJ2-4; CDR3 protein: CASSSRLGQMKNIQYF; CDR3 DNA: TGTGCCAGCAGCTCCCGCCTGGGACAGATGAAAAACATTCAGTACTTC
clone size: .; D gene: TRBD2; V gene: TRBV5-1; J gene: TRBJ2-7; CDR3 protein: CASSATPSGTSYEQYF; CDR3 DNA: TGCGCCAGCAGCGCCACCCCTAGCGGGACCTCCTACGAGCAGTACTTC
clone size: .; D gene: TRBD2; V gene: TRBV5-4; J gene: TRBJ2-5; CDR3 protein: CASSPSGSGGAQYF; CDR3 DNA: TGTGCCAGCAGCCCCTCAGGAAGCGGGGGGGCCCAGTACTTC
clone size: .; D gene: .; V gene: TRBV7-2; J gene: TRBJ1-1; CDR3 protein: CASSLAPGGGTEAFF; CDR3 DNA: TGTGCCAGCAGCTTAGCGCCAGGTGGGGGCACTGAAGCTTTCTTT
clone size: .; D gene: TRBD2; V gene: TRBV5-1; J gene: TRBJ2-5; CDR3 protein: CASSQVAGGGETQYF; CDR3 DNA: TGCGCCAGCAGCCAAGTAGCGGGAGGGGGAGAGACCCAGTACTTC
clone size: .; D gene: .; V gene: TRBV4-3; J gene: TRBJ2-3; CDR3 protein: CASSQEPPPGRGTDTQYF; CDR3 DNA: TGCGCCAGCAGCCAAGAACCCCCACCCGGGCGGGGCACAGATACGCAGTATTTT
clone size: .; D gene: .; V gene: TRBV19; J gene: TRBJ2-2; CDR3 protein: CASSERNTGELFF; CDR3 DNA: TGTGCCAGTAGTGAGAGGAACACCGGGGAGCTGTTTTTT
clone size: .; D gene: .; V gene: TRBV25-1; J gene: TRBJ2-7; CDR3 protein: CASSEYSQSYEQYF; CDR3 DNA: TGTGCCAGCAGTGAATATTCACAGTCCTACGAGCAGTACTTC
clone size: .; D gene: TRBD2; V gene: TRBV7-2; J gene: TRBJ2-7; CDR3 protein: CASSPPGLAGAGSYEQYF; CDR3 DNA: TGTGCCAGCAGCCCTCCCGGACTAGCGGGAGCCGGCTCCTACGAGCAGTACTTC
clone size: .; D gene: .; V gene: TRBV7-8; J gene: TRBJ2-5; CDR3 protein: CASSLVGETQYF; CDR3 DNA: TGTGCCAGCAGCTTAGTCGGGGAAACCCAGTACTTC
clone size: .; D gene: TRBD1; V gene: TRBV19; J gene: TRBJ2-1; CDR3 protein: CASSIKGSGQVGGDNEQFF; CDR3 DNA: TGTGCCAGTAGTATAAAGGGTTCGGGACAGGTTGGGGGAGACAATGAGCAGTTCTTC
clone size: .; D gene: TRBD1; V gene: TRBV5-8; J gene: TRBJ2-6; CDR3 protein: CASSRTGGSGANVLTF; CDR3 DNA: TGTGCCAGCAGCCGGACAGGGGGATCTGGGGCCAACGTCCTGACTTTC
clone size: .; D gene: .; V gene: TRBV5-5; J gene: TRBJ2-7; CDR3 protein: CASSLRVGMGWYEQYF; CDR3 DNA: TGTGCCAGCAGCTTGAGAGTAGGGATGGGATGGTACGAGCAGTACTTC
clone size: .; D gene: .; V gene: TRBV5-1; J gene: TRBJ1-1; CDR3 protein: CASRPLFPNTEAFF; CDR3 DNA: TGCGCCAGCAGGCCGCTTTTCCCGAACACTGAAGCTTTCTTT
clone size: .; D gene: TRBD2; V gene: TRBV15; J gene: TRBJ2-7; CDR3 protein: CATSREGRDSLFWGGSWYEQYF; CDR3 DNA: TGTGCCACCAGCAGAGAGGGCCGAGACAGCTTGTTTTGGGGCGGGAGTTGGTACGAGCAGTACTTC
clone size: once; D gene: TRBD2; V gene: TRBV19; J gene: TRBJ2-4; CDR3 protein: CASSIATSGGQNIQYF; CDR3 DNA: TGTGCCAGTAGTATAGCGACTAGCGGGGGCCAAAACATTCAGTACTTC
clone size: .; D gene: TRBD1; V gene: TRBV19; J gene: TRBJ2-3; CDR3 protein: CASSALKDRASTDTQYF; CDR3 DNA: TGTGCCAGTAGTGCCCTAAAGGACAGGGCAAGCACAGATACGCAGTATTTT
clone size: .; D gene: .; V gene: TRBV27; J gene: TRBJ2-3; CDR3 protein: CASSRFLSTSTDTQYF; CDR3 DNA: TGTGCCAGCAGCCGATTCCTCAGTACTAGCACAGATACGCAGTATTTT
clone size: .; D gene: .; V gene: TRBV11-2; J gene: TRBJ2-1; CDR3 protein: CASSRLIGMSSYNEQFF; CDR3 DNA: TGTGCCAGCAGCCGTTTGATCGGCATGAGCTCCTACAATGAGCAGTTCTTC
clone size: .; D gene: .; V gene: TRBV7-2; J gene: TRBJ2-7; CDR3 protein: CASSLPGGRTLEQYF; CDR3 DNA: TGTGCCAGCAGCCTCCCGGGCGGACGAACCCTCGAGCAGTACTTC
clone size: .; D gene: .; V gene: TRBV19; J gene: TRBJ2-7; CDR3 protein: CASGPKTSYEQYF; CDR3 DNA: TGTGCCAGTGGCCCGAAGACTTCCTACGAGCAGTACTTC
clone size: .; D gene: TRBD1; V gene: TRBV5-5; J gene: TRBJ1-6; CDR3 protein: CASSRQGAFSPLHF; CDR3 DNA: TGTGCCAGCAGCAGACAGGGGGCATTTTCACCCCTCCACTTT
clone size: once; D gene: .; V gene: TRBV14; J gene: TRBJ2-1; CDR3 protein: CASSGYGGQVNEQFF; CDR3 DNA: TGTGCCAGCAGCGGCTACGGAGGTCAAGTGAATGAGCAGTTCTTC
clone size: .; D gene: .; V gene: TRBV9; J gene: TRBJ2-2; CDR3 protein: CASSDTTGRKTGELFF; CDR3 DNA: TGTGCCAGCAGCGACACAACAGGGCGGAAAACCGGGGAGCTGTTTTTT
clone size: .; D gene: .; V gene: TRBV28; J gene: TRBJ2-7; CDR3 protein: CASSSRSVEQYF; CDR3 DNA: TGTGCCAGCAGTTCTCGTTCGGTCGAGCAGTACTTC